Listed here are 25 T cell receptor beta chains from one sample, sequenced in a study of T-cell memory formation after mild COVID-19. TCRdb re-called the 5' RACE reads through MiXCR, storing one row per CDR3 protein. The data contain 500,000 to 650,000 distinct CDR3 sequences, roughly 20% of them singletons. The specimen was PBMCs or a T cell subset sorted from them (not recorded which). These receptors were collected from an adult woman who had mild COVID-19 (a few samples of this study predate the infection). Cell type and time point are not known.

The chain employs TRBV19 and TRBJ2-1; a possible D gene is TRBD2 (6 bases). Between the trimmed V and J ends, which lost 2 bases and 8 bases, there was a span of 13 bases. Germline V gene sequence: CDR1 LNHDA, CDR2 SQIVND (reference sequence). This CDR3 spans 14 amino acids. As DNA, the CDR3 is TGTGCCAGTAGTATAAGAAGCGGGTCAGATGAGCAGTTCTTC. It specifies CASSIRSGSDEQFF.

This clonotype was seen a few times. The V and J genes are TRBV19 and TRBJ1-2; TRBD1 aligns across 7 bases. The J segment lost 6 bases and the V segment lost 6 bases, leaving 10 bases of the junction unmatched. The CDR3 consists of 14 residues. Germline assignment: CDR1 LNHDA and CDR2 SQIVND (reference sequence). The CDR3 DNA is TGTGCCAGTAGCACCCCGGGACAGTCACATGGCTACACCTTC. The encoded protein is CASSTPGQSHGYTF.

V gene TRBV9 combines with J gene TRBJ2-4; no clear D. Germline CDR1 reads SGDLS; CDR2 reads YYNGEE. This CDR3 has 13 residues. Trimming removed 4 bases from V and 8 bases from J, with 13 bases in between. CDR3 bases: TGTGCCAGCAGCCCCCGGGCCGGAGACATTCAGTACTTC. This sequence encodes CASSPRAGDIQYF.

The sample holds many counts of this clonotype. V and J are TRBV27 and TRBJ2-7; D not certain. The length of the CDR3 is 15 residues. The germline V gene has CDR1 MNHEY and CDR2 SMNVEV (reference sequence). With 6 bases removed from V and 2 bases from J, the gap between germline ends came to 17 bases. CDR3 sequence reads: CASSIHLVTAYEQYF. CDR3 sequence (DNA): TGTGCCAGCAGCATTCATTTGGTAACGGCCTACGAGCAGTACTTC.

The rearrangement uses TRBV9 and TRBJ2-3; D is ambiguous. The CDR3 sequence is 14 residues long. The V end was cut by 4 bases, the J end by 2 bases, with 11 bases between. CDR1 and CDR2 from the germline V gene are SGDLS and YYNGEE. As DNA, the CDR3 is TGTGCCAGCAGCCGTGACACGTTCACAGATACGCAGTATTTT. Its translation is CASSRDTFTDTQYF.

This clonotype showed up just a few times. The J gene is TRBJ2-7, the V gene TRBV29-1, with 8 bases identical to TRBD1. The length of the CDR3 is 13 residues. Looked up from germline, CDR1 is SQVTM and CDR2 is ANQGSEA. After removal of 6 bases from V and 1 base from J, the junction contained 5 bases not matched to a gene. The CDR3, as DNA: TGCAGCGTCCGCGGACAGGGTTCCTACGAGCAGTACTTC. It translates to CSVRGQGSYEQYF.

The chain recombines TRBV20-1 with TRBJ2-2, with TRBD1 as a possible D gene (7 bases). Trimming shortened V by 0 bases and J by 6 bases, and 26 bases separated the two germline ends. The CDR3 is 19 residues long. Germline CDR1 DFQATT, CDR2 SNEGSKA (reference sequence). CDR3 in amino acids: CSARDLLGSLQGRSGELFF. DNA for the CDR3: TGCAGTGCTAGAGATCTCTTGGGATCTCTACAGGGGAGGTCCGGGGAGCTGTTTTTT.

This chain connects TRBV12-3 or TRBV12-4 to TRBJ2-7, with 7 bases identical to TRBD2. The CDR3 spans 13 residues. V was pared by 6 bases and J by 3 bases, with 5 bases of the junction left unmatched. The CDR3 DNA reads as TGTGCCAGCAGCTCAACTAGCGTCTACGAGCAGTACTTC. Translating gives CASSSTSVYEQYF.

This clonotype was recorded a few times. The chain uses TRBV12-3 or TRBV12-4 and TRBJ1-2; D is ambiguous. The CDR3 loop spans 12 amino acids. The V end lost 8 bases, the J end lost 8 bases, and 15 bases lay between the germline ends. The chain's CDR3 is CASGLGGAGYTF. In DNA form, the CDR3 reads TGTGCCAGCGGGCTAGGAGGAGCGGGCTACACCTTC.

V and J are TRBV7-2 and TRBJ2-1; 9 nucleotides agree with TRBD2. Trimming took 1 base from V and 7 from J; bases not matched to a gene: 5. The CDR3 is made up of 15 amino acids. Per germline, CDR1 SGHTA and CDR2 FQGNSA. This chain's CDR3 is CASSLGGGARNEQFF. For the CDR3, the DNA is TGTGCCAGCAGCTTAGGCGGGGGGGCGAGGAATGAGCAGTTCTTC.

As DNA, the CDR3 is TGCGCCAGCAGCCTGCTACAGGGTGTCAACTACGAGCAGTACTTC. Translating gives CASSLLQGVNYEQYF. The chain carries TRBV5-1 and TRBJ2-7; a weak D match, TRBD1 (6 bases). Germline CDR1 is SGHRS and CDR2 is YFSETQ. This CDR3 has 15 residues. The V gene lost 4 bases and the J gene lost 3 bases, with 17 bases spanning the gap. The full variable domain, rest sourced from reference TRBV5-1 and TRBJ2-7, is KAGVTQTPRYLIKTRGQQVTLSCSPISGHRSVSWYQQTPGQGLQFLFEYFSETQRNKGNFPGRFSGRQFSNSRSEMNVSTLELGDSALYLCASSLLQGVNYEQYFGPGTRLTVT.

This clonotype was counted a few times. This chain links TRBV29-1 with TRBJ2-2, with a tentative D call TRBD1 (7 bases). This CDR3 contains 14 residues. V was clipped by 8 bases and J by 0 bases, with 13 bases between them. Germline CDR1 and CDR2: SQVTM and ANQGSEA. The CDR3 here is CSCRGTANTGELFF. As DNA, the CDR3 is TGCAGCTGCAGGGGGACTGCGAACACCGGGGAGCTGTTTTTT.

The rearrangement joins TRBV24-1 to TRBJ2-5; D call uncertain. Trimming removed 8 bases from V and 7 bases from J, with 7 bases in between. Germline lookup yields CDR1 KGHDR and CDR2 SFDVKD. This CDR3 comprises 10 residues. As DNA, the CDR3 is TGTGCCACCACCCCGGTGACCCAGTACTTC. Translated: CATTPVTQYF.

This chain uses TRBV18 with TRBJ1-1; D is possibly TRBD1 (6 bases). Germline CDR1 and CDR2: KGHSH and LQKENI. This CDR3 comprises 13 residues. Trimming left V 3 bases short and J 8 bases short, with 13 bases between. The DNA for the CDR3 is TGTGCCAGCTCACCCGGGACAAACGTAGAAGCTTTCTTT. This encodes CASSPGTNVEAFF. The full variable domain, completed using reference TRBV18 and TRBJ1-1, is NAGVMQNPRHLVRRRGQEARLRCSPMKGHSHVYWYRQLPEEGLKFMVYLQKENIIDESGMPKERFSAEFPKEGPSILRIQQVVRGDSAAYFCASSPGTNVEAFFGQGTRLTVV.

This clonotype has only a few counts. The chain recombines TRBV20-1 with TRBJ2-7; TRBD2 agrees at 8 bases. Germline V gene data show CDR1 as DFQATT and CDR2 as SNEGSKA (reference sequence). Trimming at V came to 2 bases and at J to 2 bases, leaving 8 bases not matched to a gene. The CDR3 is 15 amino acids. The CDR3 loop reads CSARPQAGAPYEQYF. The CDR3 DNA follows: TGCAGTGCTAGACCTCAAGCGGGAGCCCCCTACGAGCAGTACTTC.

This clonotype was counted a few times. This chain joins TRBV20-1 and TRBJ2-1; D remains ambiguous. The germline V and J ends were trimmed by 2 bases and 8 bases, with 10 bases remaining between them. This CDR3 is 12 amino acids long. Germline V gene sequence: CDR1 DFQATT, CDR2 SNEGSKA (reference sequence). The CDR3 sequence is CSARLSGHEQFF. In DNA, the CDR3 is TGCAGTGCTAGACTTAGTGGCCATGAGCAGTTCTTC.

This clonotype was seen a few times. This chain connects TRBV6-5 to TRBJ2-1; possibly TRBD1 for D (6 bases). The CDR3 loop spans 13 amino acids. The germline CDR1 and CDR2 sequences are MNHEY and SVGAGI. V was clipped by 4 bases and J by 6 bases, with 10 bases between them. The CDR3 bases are TGTGCCAGCAGTTTATCAGGGGTCAATGAGCAGTTCTTC. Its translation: CASSLSGVNEQFF.

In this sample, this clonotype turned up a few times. As DNA, the CDR3 is TGTGCCAGCAGTGAGACTCAGGGCTACGAGCAGTACTTC. It yields the protein CASSETQGYEQYF. This chain connects TRBV2 to TRBJ2-7; D might be TRBD1 (5 bases). The CDR3 length is 13 residues. V lost 3 bases and J 3 bases, leaving 9 bases between the germline ends. Germline V lookup: CDR1 SNHLY, CDR2 FYNNEI.

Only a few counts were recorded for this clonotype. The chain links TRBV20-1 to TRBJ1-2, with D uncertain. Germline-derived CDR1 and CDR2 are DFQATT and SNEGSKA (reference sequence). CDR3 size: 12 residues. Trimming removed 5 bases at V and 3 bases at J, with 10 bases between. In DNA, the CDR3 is TGCAGTGCTCCGACCGGGGACTATGGCTACACCTTC. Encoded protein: CSAPTGDYGYTF.

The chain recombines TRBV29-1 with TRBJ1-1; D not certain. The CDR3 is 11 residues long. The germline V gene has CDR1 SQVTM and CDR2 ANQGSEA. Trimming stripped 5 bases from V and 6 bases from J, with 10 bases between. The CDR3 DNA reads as TGCAGCGTTCTCCCCGCGGCTGAAGCTTTCTTT. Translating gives CSVLPAAEAFF. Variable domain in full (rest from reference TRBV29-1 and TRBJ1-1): SAVISQKPSRDICQRGTSLTIQCQVDSQVTMMFWYRQQPGQSLTLIATANQGSEATYESGFVIDKFPISRPNLTFSTLTVSNMSPEDSSIYLCSVLPAAEAFFGQGTRLTVV.

The CDR3 reads CASSTDTAAQPQHF. The CDR3 DNA sequence: TGTGCCAGTTCCACAGACACGGCGGCCCAGCCCCAGCATTTT. The genes are TRBV6-2 or TRBV6-3 and TRBJ1-5; no reliable D call. Germline assignment: CDR1 MNHEY and CDR2 SVGEGT. The CDR3 length is 14 residues. V gave up 9 bases and J gave up 7 bases, with 19 bases separating them.

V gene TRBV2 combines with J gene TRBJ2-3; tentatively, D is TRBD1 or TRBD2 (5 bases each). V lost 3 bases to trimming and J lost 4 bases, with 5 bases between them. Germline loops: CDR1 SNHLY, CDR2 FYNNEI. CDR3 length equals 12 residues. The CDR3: CASSEGADTQYF. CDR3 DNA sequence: TGTGCCAGCAGTGAGGGGGCAGATACGCAGTATTTT.

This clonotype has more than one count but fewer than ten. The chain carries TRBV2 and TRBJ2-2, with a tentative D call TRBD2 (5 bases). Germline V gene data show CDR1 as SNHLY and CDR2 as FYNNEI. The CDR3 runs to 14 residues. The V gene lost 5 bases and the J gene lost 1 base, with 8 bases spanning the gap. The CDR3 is CASSYGVNTGELFF. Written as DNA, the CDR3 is TGTGCCAGCAGTTACGGGGTGAACACCGGGGAGCTGTTTTTT.

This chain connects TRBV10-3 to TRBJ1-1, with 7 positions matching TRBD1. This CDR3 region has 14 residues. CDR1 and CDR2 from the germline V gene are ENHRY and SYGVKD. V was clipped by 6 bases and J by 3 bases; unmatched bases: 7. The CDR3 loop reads CAISLTGYDTEAFF. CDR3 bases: TGTGCCATCAGCCTGACAGGGTACGACACTGAAGCTTTCTTT.

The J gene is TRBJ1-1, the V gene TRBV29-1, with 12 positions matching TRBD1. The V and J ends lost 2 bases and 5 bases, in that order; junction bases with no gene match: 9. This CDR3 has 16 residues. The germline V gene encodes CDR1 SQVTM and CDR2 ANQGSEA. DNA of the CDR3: TGCAGCGTTGAATTATTGGGACAGGGGGCGAGTACTGAAGCTTTCTTT. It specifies CSVELLGQGASTEAFF.